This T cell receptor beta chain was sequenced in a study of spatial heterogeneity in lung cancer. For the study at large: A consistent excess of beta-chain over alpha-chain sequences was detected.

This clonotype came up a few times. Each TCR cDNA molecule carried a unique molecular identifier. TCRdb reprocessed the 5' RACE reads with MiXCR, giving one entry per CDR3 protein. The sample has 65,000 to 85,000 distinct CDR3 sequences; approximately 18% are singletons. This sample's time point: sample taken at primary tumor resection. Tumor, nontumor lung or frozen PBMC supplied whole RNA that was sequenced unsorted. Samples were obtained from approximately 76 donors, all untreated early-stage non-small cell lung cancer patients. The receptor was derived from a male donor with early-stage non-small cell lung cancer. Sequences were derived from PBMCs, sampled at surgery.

The CDR3 loop reads CASGSKGGADTQYF. CDR3 nucleotide sequence: TGTGCCAGCGGCTCTAAGGGGGGGGCGGATACGCAGTATTTT. The rearrangement links TRBV28 to TRBJ2-3; D may be TRBD2 (7 bases). Germline V gives CDR1 MDHEN, CDR2 SYDVKM. The length of the CDR3 is 14 residues. Trimming stripped 8 bases from V and 6 bases from J, with 18 bases between.